This TCR beta chain was sequenced for a study of blood T cell repertoires in COVID-19 (dated by TCRdb to 2018 to 2020). For the wider study: The collaborator samples originated in the United States, Italy and Spain and spanned the acute and convalescent phases of COVID-19. The material from the prospective study consisted of cDNA or gDNA derived from T cells, B-cell-depleted T cells, or PBMCs. Subjects who had been exposed to COVID-19, were actively infected with it, or had recovered from it provided the deeply sampled blood TCRbeta repertoires that made up the dataset. A freely available public database, intended as a resource for researchers studying the immune response to SARS-CoV-2, is where the repertoires were released. Samples came from the ongoing ImmuneRACE study (first 160 participants) plus 1,254 subjects from 6 global collaborators. Sample metadata almost always included a de-identified subject ID, COVID-19 status, age in years and sex. Where available, HLA class I and class II types were obtained from metadata supplied by the sample provider rather than from assay-based typing. What the work shows at the level of the full study, not this receptor alone: The amount of clinical and demographic metadata varied by source and participant and was provided uncurated.

The CDR3, cysteine through phenylalanine, is 13 amino acids long. The kept DNA is CDR3 alone, 39 bases in frame from the first base. The trim is 5 bases for V and 1 base for J, with a gap of 9 bases between the germline ends. CDR1 is given as SGHTA and CDR2 as FQGNSA, both from the germline V gene. As regards this clone: What this receptor recognizes is not known. The input lacks base qualities; no much larger clone sits a single base away.

TCRbeta CDR3 regions were amplified from genomic DNA using the immunoSEQ Assay, a bias-controlled multiplex PCR. The study's own analysis went as follows. The number of nucleated cells in each sample was estimated from the amplification of reference gene primers within the assay. Sequence reads were collapsed and filtered to measure the absolute abundance of every unique TCRbeta CDR3 rearrangement. Productive Simpson clonality was computed per sample as the square root of Simpson's diversity index over productive rearrangements. TCRdb took over this immuneACCESS table, retaining in-frame rearrangements with V and J assigned. Such tables are incomplete; in checked studies, under half of the missing clones stem from an unresolved V gene, and the remainder is unexplained. V and J calls and clone size are given by that table; D and trimming were obtained from the DNA. Recorded for this sample are about 170,000 clones; roughly 83% of them occurred a single time. Roughly 9.5% of the sample is taken by the ten largest.

The collaborating institutions used their own protocols to collect whole blood in K2EDTA tubes. For TCRbeta analysis, collaborators shipped samples in one of three forms: frozen whole blood, isolated PBMCs, or DNA extracted from either of those sample types. Sequenced material: peripheral blood. The rearranged segments are TRBV7-2 and TRBJ2-7; the D segment could be TRBD1, given 5 matching bases. This sequence originates from a woman of 80 years or more with active or convalescent COVID-19. For the CDR3, the sequence is CASSGRQSYEQYF. The sequenced DNA is TGTGCCAGCAGCGGGCGACAGTCCTACGAGCAGTACTTC. The variable domain in full, with residues beyond the CDR3 obtained from the reference TRBV7-2 and TRBJ2-7 genes, is GAGVSQSPSNKVTEKGKDVELRCDPISGHTALYWYRQSLGQGLEFLIYFQGNSAPDKSGLPSDRFSAERTGGSVSTLTIQRTQQEDSAVYLCASSGRQSYEQYFGPGTRLTVT.